The sequence of this TCR beta chain was determined in a study of blood T cell repertoires in COVID-19. The wider study: Acute and convalescent COVID-19 samples came from the United States, Italy and Spain. Sources were T cells, B-cell-depleted T cells, or PBMCs; the material itself was cDNA or gDNA.

In the authors' workflow: Amplifying reference gene primers gave estimates of nucleated cell counts. Sequencing used immunoSEQ multiplex PCR; TCRdb keeps in-frame clones, though not all of them. V, J and clone size derive from that table, while D and trimming were established from the DNA sequence. This sample has roughly 48,000 clones; approximately 90% occur once, and the top ten carry around a quarter. Germline V gene data show CDR1 as MNHNS and CDR2 as SASEGT. The V segment lost 2 bases and the J segment 3 bases; nucleotides outside the gene matches: 5. The CDR3 sequence is 15 residues long. Sequencing was done on a sample of peripheral blood. V and J are TRBV6-1 and TRBJ1-2; 8 nucleotides agree with TRBD1. The TCR was taken from a woman of 80 years or more with acute or convalescent COVID-19. The CDR3, as DNA: TGTGCCAGCAGTGAACTACAGGGGGGTGACTATGGCTACACCTTC. Amino acids: CASSELQGGDYGYTF.